These 6 T cell receptor beta chains were all obtained from the same sample, sequenced in a study of technical replicates of blood from a handful of donors (dated by TCRdb to about 2017). The library was made by the immunoSEQ multiplex PCR assay. TCRdb holds this immuneACCESS table with in-frame rearrangements only. Some clones are missing; in checked studies, unresolved V genes explain under half, and the rest has no known cause. This sample has 74,000 or so clones in its table, and 85% to 95% of those were observed once. Approximately 0.4% of the sample lies in the top ten. Source material: T cells isolated from PBMCs. Receptors originate from a human donor in good health.

This clone showed up just once. V gene TRBV5-1 combines with J gene TRBJ2-2, with 10 bases lining up with TRBD2. CDR1 is SGHRS and CDR2 is YFSETQ in the germline V gene. The CDR3 covers 17 residues. Germline trimming cut 4 bases from V and 3 bases from J; bases unmatched to any gene: 9. CDR3 nucleotide sequence: TGCGCCAGCAGCCTGTGGACTAGCGGCTACTACACCGGGGAGCTGTTTTTT. Amino acid sequence: CASSLWTSGYYTGELFF.

J is TRBJ1-1 and V is TRBV7-9; D is perhaps TRBD1 (6 bases). Deletions cut 7 bases from V and 4 bases from J, with 22 bases between. The CDR3 consists of 16 residues. Germline V gene sequence: CDR1 SEHNR, CDR2 FQNEAQ (reference sequence). The CDR3 DNA reads TGTGCCAGCACCACTGTTAGTACAGGGTTCCTCACTGAAGCTTTCTTT. Translating gives CASTTVSTGFLTEAFF.

The rearrangement uses TRBV5-6 and TRBJ2-7; D is undetermined. V gave up 2 bases and J gave up 6 bases, with 6 bases separating them. The CDR3 totals 11 residues. Germline-derived CDR1 and CDR2 are SGHDT and YYEEEE. CDR3 protein: CASSLLSEQYF. In DNA form, the CDR3 reads TGTGCCAGCAGCTTATTGAGCGAGCAGTACTTC.

The chain recombines TRBV5-1 with TRBJ2-1, with 7 positions matching TRBD2. The germline gives CDR1 SGHRS, CDR2 YFSETQ. The J segment lost 6 bases and the V segment lost 4 bases, leaving 4 bases of the junction unmatched. The CDR3 is made up of 13 amino acids. DNA of the CDR3: TGCGCCAGCAGCAGCGGGACTCGCAATGAGCAGTTCTTC. It is translated as CASSSGTRNEQFF.

V is TRBV25-1 and J is TRBJ2-3; tentatively, D is TRBD2 (6 bases). The CDR3 length is 15 residues. Germline values: CDR1 MGHDK, CDR2 SYGVNS. The V and J ends lost 3 bases and 2 bases respectively, with 12 bases between them. The CDR3 is CASSDGGSITDTQYF. In DNA, the CDR3 is TGTGCCAGCAGTGATGGGGGGAGTATCACAGATACGCAGTATTTT. Together with reference TRBV25-1 and TRBJ2-3, the CDR3 gives the full variable domain: EADIYQTPRYLVIGTGKKITLECSQTMGHDKMYWYQQDPGMELHLIHYSYGVNSTEKGDLSSESTVSRIRTEHFPLTLESARPSHTSQYLCASSDGGSITDTQYFGPGTRLTVL.

The CDR3 here is CASTVGLNHYEQYF. The CDR3 region has the DNA TGTGCCAGCACCGTCGGACTAAATCACTACGAGCAGTACTTC. V usage is TRBV28 and J usage is TRBJ2-7, with D possibly TRBD2 on 6 matching bases. The germline CDR1 and CDR2 sequences are MDHEN and SYDVKM. Trimming left V 7 bases short and J 3 bases short, with 16 bases between. CDR3 length equals 14 residues.